What follows describes a single T cell receptor (beta chain). Its target is unknown. Germline values: CDR1 SNHLY, CDR2 FYNNEI. The V gene lost 7 bases and the J gene lost 8 bases, with 20 bases spanning the gap. The CDR3 is made up of 15 amino acids. This entry belongs to a study of metastatic and nonmetastatic thyroid tumors. Via MiXCR, TCRdb re-called the PCR reads. The sample lists about 48,000 clones; approximately 20% were seen once. There were no patients who had received any treatment before thyroid surgery. Whole-study results and caveats: Significantly higher TCR beta diversity was reportedly seen in malignant thyroid tumors than benign nodules, in blood and tumor.

This sequence was found in a male donor with papillary thyroid cancer or a benign thyroid nodule (not recorded which). Some clones in this sample may be carry-over from other donors' samples. What was sequenced was blood. The V and J genes are TRBV2 and TRBJ1-4; D is unclear. This chain's CDR3 is CASIGLGVMKEKLFF. The CDR3 DNA is TGTGCCAGCATAGGGTTAGGCGTCATGAAAGAAAAACTGTTTTTT.